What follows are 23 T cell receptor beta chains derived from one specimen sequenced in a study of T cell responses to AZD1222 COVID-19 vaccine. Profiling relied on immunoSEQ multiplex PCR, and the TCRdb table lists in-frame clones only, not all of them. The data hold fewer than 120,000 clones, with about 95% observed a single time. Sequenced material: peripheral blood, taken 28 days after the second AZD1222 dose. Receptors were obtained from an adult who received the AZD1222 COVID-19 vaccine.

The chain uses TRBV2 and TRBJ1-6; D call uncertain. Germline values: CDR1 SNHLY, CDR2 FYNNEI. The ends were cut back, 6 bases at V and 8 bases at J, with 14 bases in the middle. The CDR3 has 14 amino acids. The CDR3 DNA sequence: TGTGCCAGCAGGGGGTCGGACGGATATTCACCCCTCCACTTT. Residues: CASRGSDGYSPLHF.

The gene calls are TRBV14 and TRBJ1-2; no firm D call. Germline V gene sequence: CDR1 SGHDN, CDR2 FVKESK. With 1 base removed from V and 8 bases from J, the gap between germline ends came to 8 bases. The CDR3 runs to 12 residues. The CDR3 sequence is CASSQGRMGYTF. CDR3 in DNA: TGTGCCAGCAGCCAAGGTCGAATGGGCTACACCTTC.

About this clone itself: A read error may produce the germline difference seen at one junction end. The CDR3 DNA is TGTGCCAGCAGCTACTCAGGGAACCCAAGATATGGCTACACCTTC. Protein: CASSYSGNPRYGYTF. The chain has TRBV6-5 and TRBJ1-2, with a weak D call TRBD1 (5 bases). The CDR3 loop spans 15 amino acids. Germline loops: CDR1 MNHEY, CDR2 SVGAGI.

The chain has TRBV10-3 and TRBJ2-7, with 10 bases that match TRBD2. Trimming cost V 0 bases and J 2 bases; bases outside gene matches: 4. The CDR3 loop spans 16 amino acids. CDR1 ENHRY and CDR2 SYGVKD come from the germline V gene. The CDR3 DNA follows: TGTGCCATCAGTGAGTCGGCTAGCGGGAGTCCCTACGAGCAGTACTTC. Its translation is CAISESASGSPYEQYF.

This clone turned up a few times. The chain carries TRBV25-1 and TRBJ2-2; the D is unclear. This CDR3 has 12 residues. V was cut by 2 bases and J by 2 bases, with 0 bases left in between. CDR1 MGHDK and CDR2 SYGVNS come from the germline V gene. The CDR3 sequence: CASSENTGELFF. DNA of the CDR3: TGTGCCAGCAGTGAAAACACCGGGGAGCTGTTTTTT.

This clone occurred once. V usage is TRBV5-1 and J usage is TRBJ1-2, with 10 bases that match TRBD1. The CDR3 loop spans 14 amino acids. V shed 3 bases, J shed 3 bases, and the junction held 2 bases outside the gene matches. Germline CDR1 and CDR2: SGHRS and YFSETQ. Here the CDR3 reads CASSSGTGDYGYTF. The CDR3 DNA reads TGCGCCAGCAGCTCTGGGACAGGGGACTATGGCTACACCTTC.

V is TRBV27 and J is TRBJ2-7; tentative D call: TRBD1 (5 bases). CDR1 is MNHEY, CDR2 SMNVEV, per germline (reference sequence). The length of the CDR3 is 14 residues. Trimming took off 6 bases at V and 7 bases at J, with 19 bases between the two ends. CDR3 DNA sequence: TGTGCCAGCAGCCAGGGATTCCAAATAGGGGAGCAGTACTTC. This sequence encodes CASSQGFQIGEQYF.

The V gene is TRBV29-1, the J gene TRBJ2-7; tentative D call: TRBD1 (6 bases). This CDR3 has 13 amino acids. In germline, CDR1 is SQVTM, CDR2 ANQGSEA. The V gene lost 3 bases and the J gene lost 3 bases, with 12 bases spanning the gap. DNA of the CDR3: TGCAGCGTTGACGGTCGGGACAACTACGAGCAGTACTTC. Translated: CSVDGRDNYEQYF.

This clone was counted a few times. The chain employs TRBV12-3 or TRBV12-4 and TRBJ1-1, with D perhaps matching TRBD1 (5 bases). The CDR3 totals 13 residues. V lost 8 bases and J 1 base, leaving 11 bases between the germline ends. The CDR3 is CASGIQANTEAFF. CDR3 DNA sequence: TGTGCCAGCGGTATACAGGCGAACACTGAAGCTTTCTTT.

The CDR3 is CASSLTSGDTGELFF. The DNA for the CDR3 is TGTGCCAGCAGTTTGACTAGCGGGGACACCGGGGAGCTGTTTTTT. The chain has TRBV6-2 or TRBV6-3 and TRBJ2-2, with 11 positions matching TRBD2. This CDR3 spans 15 amino acids. V shed 4 bases, J shed 3 bases, and the junction held 1 base outside the gene matches. Per the germline V gene, CDR1 is MNHEY and CDR2 is SVGEGT.

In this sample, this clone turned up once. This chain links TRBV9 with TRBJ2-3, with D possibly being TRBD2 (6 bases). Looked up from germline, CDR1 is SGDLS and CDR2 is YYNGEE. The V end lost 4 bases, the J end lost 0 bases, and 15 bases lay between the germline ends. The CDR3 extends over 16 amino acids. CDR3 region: CASSPTGETSTDTQYF. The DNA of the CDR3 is TGTGCCAGCAGCCCTACGGGAGAGACTAGCACAGATACGCAGTATTTT.

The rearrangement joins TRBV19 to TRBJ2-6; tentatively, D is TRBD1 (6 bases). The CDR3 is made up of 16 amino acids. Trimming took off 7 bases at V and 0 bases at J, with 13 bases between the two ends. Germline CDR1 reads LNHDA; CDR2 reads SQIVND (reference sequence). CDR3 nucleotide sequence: TGTGCCAGTAATCACAACAGGGCCTCTGGGGCCAACGTCCTGACTTTC. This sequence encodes CASNHNRASGANVLTF.

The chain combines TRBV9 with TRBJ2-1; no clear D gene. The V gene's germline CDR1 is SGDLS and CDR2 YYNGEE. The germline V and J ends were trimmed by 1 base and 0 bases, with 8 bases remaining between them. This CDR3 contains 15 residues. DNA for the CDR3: TGTGCCAGCAGCGTACTCTCGGGCTCCTACAATGAGCAGTTCTTC. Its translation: CASSVLSGSYNEQFF.

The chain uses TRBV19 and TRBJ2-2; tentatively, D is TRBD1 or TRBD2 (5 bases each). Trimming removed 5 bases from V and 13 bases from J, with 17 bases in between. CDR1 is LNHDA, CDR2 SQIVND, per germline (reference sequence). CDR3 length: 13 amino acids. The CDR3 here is CASSPSRGVGLFF. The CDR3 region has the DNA TGTGCCAGTAGTCCGTCCCGGGGCGTAGGGCTGTTTTTT.

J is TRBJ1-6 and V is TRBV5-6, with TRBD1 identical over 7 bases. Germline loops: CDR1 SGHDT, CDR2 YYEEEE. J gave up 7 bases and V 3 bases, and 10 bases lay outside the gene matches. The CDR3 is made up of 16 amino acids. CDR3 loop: CASSSAWGTENSPLHF. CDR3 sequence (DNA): TGTGCCAGCAGCTCGGCGTGGGGGACAGAGAATTCACCCCTCCACTTT. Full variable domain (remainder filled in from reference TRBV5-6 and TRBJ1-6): DAGVTQSPTHLIKTRGQQVTLRCSPKSGHDTVSWYQQALGQGPQFIFQYYEEEERQRGNFPDRFSGHQFPNYSSELNVNALLLGDSALYLCASSSAWGTENSPLHFGNGTRLTVT.

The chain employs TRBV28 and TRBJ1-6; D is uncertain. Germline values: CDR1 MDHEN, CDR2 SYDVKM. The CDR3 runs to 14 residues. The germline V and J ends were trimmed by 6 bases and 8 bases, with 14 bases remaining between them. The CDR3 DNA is TGTGCCAGCAGGCCCACGGGGTTCGATTCACCCCTCCACTTT. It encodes CASRPTGFDSPLHF.

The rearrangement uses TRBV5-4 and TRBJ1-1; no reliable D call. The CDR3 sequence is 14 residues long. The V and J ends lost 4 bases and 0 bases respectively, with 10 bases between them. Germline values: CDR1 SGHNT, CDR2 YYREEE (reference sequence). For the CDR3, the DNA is TGTGCCAGCAGCCTCACCCCAGTGAACACTGAAGCTTTCTTT. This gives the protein CASSLTPVNTEAFF.

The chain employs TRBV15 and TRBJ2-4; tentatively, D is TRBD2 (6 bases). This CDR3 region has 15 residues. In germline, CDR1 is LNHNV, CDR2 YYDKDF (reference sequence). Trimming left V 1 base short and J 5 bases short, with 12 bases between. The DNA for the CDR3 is TGTGCCACCAGCAGAGGGCGGGACTCTGAAAACATTCAGTACTTC. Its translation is CATSRGRDSENIQYF.

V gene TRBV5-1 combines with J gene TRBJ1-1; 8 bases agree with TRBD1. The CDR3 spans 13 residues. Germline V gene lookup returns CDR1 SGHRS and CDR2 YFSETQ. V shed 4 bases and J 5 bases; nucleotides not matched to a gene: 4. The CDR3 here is CASSARQGTEAFF. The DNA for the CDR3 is TGCGCCAGCAGCGCAAGACAGGGGACTGAAGCTTTCTTT.

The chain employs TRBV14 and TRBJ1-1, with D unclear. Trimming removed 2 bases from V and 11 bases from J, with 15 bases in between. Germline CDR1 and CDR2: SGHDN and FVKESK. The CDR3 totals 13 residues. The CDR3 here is CASSQTSLSRAFF. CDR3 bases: TGTGCCAGCAGCCAAACTTCCCTCTCCCGGGCTTTCTTT. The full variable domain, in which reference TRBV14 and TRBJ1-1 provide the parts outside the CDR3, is EAGVTQFPSHSVIEKGQTVTLRCDPISGHDNLYWYRRVMGKEIKFLLHFVKESKQDESGMPNNRFLAERTGGTYSTLKVQPAELEDSGVYFCASSQTSLSRAFFGQGTRLTVV.

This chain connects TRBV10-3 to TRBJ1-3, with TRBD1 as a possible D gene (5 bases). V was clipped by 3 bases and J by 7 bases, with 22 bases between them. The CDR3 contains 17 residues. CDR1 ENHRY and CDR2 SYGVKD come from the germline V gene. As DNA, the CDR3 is TGTGCCATCAGTGACTACGTTGAGGTCAGGGTTTGGAACACCATATATTTT. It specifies CAISDYVEVRVWNTIYF.

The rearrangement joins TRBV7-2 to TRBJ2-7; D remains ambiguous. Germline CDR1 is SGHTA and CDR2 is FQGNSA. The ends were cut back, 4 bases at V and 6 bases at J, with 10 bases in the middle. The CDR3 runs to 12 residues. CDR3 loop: CASSSRGREQYF. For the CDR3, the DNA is TGTGCCAGCAGCTCCCGAGGCCGCGAGCAGTACTTC.

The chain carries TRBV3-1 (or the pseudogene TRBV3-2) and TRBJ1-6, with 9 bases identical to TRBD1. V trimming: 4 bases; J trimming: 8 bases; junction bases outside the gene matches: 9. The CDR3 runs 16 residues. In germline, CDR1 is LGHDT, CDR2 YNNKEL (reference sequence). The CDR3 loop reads CASSLPGQGLYSPLHF. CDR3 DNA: TGTGCCAGCAGCCTTCCGGGACAGGGCCTGTATTCACCCCTCCACTTT.